Below are 5 T cell receptor beta chains sequenced from a single sample in a study of CD8+ T cells in alopecia areata. Isolated RNA was reverse transcribed into cDNA used as the sequencing template. The data were produced by immunoSEQ multiplex PCR, yet TCRdb's version contains in-frame clones alone and is incomplete. The sample records under 250,000 clones, about 56% being singletons. The sample comprised CD8+ T cells sorted from blood. The origin of the receptors is a human donor in good health.

The V call is TRBV2, the J call TRBJ2-1; 7 nucleotides align to TRBD2. The CDR3 spans 12 residues. From germline, CDR1 is SNHLY and CDR2 FYNNEI. The CDR3 spells CVGGRLYNEQFF. CDR3 nucleotide sequence: TGTGTCGGGGGGAGACTCTACAATGAGCAGTTCTTC.

Only a few counts were recorded for this clone. The chain recombines TRBV4-1 with TRBJ2-1; 14 nucleotides align to TRBD2. This CDR3 is built from 15 residues. V lost 4 bases, J lost 8 bases, and 4 bases stayed unmatched. Per germline, CDR1 MGHRA and CDR2 YSYEKL. CDR3 sequence reads: CASSPGTSGGYEQFF. In DNA form, the CDR3 reads TGCGCCAGCAGCCCTGGGACTAGCGGGGGCTATGAGCAGTTCTTC.

The V and J genes are TRBV9 and TRBJ2-2; 8 bases align to TRBD2. In germline, CDR1 is SGDLS, CDR2 YYNGEE. V dropped 4 bases and J dropped 4; count of bases not matched to a gene: 6. CDR3 length equals 15 residues. The CDR3 nucleotides are TGTGCCAGCAGCCTGTCCGGGGGGGGCACCGGGGAGCTGTTTTTT. The encoded protein is CASSLSGGGTGELFF.

The chain carries TRBV27 and TRBJ1-4; no reliable D call. The CDR3 sequence is 11 residues long. CDR1 and CDR2 from the germline V gene are MNHEY and SMNVEV (reference sequence). Trimming removed 6 bases from V and 10 bases from J, with 9 bases in between. CDR3: CASSYSGKLFF. CDR3 nucleotides: TGTGCCAGCAGCTACAGTGGAAAACTGTTTTTT.

This clone was seen only a few times. This chain links TRBV5-1 with TRBJ2-7, with 9 bases lining up with TRBD1. With 7 bases clipped from V and 2 bases from J, the junction kept 1 base outside the gene matches. From germline, CDR1 is SGHRS and CDR2 YFSETQ. The CDR3 sequence is 12 residues long. In DNA form, the CDR3 reads TGCGCCAGCCGGGACAGGGCCTACGAGCAGTACTTC. Protein sequence: CASRDRAYEQYF.